Below are 12 T cell receptor beta chains sequenced from a single sample in a study of blood T cells in healthy people across ages. A second about 6 to 11 cycle PCR used barcoded and J-beta primers. From the 5' RACE reads, TCRdb called clonotypes with MiXCR, one entry per CDR3 protein. The table records about 500,000 distinct CDR3 sequences, less than 25% of them present only once. The same sample was also used in a study of T cells of mothers and their children.

The sequencing sample was made of blood. The receptor source for this set is a boy between 10 and 17 years old in good health.

The chain carries TRBV29-1 and TRBJ2-5, with 8 bases that match TRBD1. The J call may not be correct, given that the DNA end is closer to TRBJ2-7. The germline V gene has CDR1 SQVTM and CDR2 ANQGSEA. This CDR3 region has 15 residues. CDR3 loop: CSVDSGRGRVDEQYF. The CDR3 nucleotides are TGCAGCGTTGATAGCGGCAGGGGGCGCGTGGACGAGCAGTACTTC.

This sequence joins TRBV27 and TRBJ2-3; maybe TRBD2 (7 bases). The CDR3 spans 16 residues. The V end was cut by 6 bases, the J end by 2 bases, with 18 bases between. Germline CDR1 MNHEY, CDR2 SMNVEV (reference sequence). The CDR3 nucleotides are TGTGCCAGCAGCCAAAGGGGGGGGGGCCTCACAGATACGCAGTATTTT. Amino acids: CASSQRGGGLTDTQYF.

The chain carries TRBV7-2 and TRBJ1-5, with TRBD1 as a possible D gene (5 bases). The CDR3 spans 19 residues. The V gene's germline CDR1 is SGHTA and CDR2 FQGNSA. The V end lost 1 base, the J end lost 2 bases, and 21 bases lay between the germline ends. The CDR3 here is CASSLGIRLLDSRNQPQHF. The CDR3 DNA sequence: TGTGCCAGCAGCTTAGGTATTAGGTTATTAGACAGTCGCAATCAGCCCCAGCATTTT.

V is TRBV6-2 or TRBV6-3 and J is TRBJ2-3; D not certain. This CDR3 contains 14 residues. The germline V gene has CDR1 MNHEY and CDR2 SVGEGT. The V end was cut by 2 bases, the J end by 2 bases, with 8 bases between. CDR3 amino acids: CASSYRATTDTQYF. CDR3 in DNA: TGTGCCAGCAGTTACAGAGCTACCACAGATACGCAGTATTTT.

The chain employs TRBV14 and TRBJ1-4; D remains unclear. The CDR3 runs to 15 residues. V was pared by 0 bases and J by 5 bases, with 10 bases between. Germline CDR1 reads SGHDN; CDR2 reads FVKESK. DNA for the CDR3: TGTGCCAGCAGCCAAGATCTACGCAGAAATGAAAAACTGTTTTTT. Amino acid sequence: CASSQDLRRNEKLFF. Complete variable domain (other parts from reference TRBV14 and TRBJ1-4): EAGVTQFPSHSVIEKGQTVTLRCDPISGHDNLYWYRRVMGKEIKFLLHFVKESKQDESGMPNNRFLAERTGGTYSTLKVQPAELEDSGVYFCASSQDLRRNEKLFFGSGTQLSVL.

This chain joins TRBV13 and TRBJ2-5, with D uncertain. The J call may be in error: the DNA end matches TRBJ2-7 better. The CDR3 runs 21 residues. Germline CDR1 and CDR2: PRHDT and FYEKMQ (reference sequence). The DNA of the CDR3 is TGTGCCAGCAGCTTAGGAGCTCTCTTCGGGCATTCTGGTACGCAGTCCTACGAGCAGTACTTC. Its protein product is CASSLGALFGHSGTQSYEQYF.

The chain combines TRBV4-3 with TRBJ2-1; the D call may be TRBD1 or TRBD2 (6 bases each). CDR3 length: 16 residues. Germline CDR1 reads LGHNA; CDR2 reads YSLEER. Deletions cut 3 bases from V and 2 bases from J, with 14 bases between. CDR3 nucleotides: TGCGCCAGCAGCCAGACGGGACGGGGGCCCTACAATGAGCAGTTCTTC. As protein: CASSQTGRGPYNEQFF.

This chain uses TRBV6-6 with TRBJ1-4, with TRBD1 matching over 10 bases. V trimming: 6 bases; J trimming: 8 bases; junction bases outside the gene matches: 12. CDR1 and CDR2 from the germline V gene are MNHNY and SVGAGI (reference sequence). The CDR3 length is 16 residues. DNA for the CDR3: TGTGCCAGCAGCGTGAACCGGGACAGGGGAAGGGAAAAACTGTTTTTT. Protein: CASSVNRDRGREKLFF.

The chain joins TRBV7-8 to TRBJ1-5; D call uncertain. Trimming shortened V by 4 bases and J by 4 bases, and 14 bases separated the two germline ends. Germline V gene sequence: CDR1 SGHVS, CDR2 FQNEAQ. The CDR3 totals 15 residues. As DNA, the CDR3 is TGTGCCAGCAGCTCCGGTAGGGTTAATAATCAGCCCCAGCATTTT. Translated, it gives CASSSGRVNNQPQHF.

This clonotype turned up a few times. The chain links TRBV28 to TRBJ2-1, with D maybe TRBD2 (5 bases). The assigned J gene may be wrong: the sequence end matches TRBJ2-5 better. The length of the CDR3 is 16 residues. CDR1 is MDHEN, CDR2 SYDVKM, per germline. The CDR3 protein is CASSLWGSGSQETQYF. Here the CDR3 DNA reads TGTGCCAGCAGTTTATGGGGGTCGGGAAGCCAAGAGACCCAGTACTTC.

The rearrangement links TRBV7-3 to TRBJ2-2; the match to TRBD1 covers 7 bases. CDR3 length: 16 residues. Germline V gives CDR1 SGHTA, CDR2 FQGTGA. Losses at the gene ends were 3 bases for V and 5 bases for J; bases not matched to a gene: 9. CDR3 DNA sequence: TGTGCCAGCAGCTTCCAGGGACAGCGGTTGACCGGGGAGCTGTTTTTT. It encodes CASSFQGQRLTGELFF.

The chain links TRBV30 to TRBJ1-4, with a tentative D call TRBD1 (5 bases). The germline V and J ends were trimmed by 0 bases and 1 base, with 9 bases remaining between them. The germline V gene has CDR1 GTSNPN and CDR2 SVGIG (reference sequence). This CDR3 comprises 15 residues. CDR3 region: CAWSVRGGTNEKLFF. In DNA form, the CDR3 reads TGTGCCTGGAGTGTACGGGGGGGAACTAATGAAAAACTGTTTTTT.